This TCR beta chain was documented in a study of blood T cell repertoires in COVID-19. Study-level information: Samples taken during acute and convalescent COVID-19 were collected in the United States, Italy and Spain. The cDNA or gDNA used as material had been derived from T cells, B-cell-depleted T cells, or PBMCs.

Original analysis: For nucleated cells, counts were estimated from reference gene primer amplification. Assay used: immunoSEQ multiplex PCR; TCRdb lists only in-frame clones, some missing. V and J calls and clone size are those listed in that table; D and trimming were worked out from the DNA. The table has just over 60,000 clones, under 80% seen once. V lost 2 bases, J lost 0 bases, and 8 bases lay in between. This CDR3 is built from 14 residues. Per the germline V gene, CDR1 is SGHKS and CDR2 is YYEKEE (reference sequence). Sequencing was carried out using peripheral blood. The sequence came from a man aged 55 to 69 with acute or convalescent COVID-19. The chain has TRBV5-5 and TRBJ1-1, with D uncertain. In DNA form, the CDR3 reads TGTGCCAGCAGCTTCGGGAGCTTGAACACTGAAGCTTTCTTT. Translation: CASSFGSLNTEAFF. The full variable domain, rest sourced from reference TRBV5-5 and TRBJ1-1, is DAGVTQSPTHLIKTRGQQVTLRCSPISGHKSVSWYQQVLGQGPQFIFQYYEKEERGRGNFPDRFSARQFPNYSSELNVNALLLGDSALYLCASSFGSLNTEAFFGQGTRLTVV.